These T cell receptor beta chains were read from a single sample in a study of blood T cells in healthy people across ages. TCRdb fed the 5' RACE reads into MiXCR, producing one record per CDR3 protein. The profile shows about 1.4 million distinct CDR3 sequences, approximately 63% of them singletons. Sequencing was done on a sample of blood. The receptor set was obtained from a man aged 18 to 30 in good health. The CDR3 runs from the conserved cysteine through the conserved F or W. D genes are given only for firm matches. The size of a clone is reported for some rows only, either as once, few or many, or as a class for expanded clones.

v_gene: TRBV27; abundance: .; j_gene: TRBJ2-7; d_gene: .; CDR3aa: CASSFTAPGHEQYF; CDR3nt: TGTGCCAGCAGTTTCACAGCCCCAGGGCACGAGCAGTACTTC
v_gene: TRBV2; abundance: .; j_gene: TRBJ2-1; d_gene: TRBD1; CDR3aa: CASRQGMGGEQFF; CDR3nt: TGTGCCAGCCGACAGGGTATGGGCGGAGAGCAGTTCTTC
v_gene: TRBV29-1; abundance: .; j_gene: TRBJ2-3; d_gene: .; CDR3aa: CSVVASTDTQYF; CDR3nt: TGCAGCGTTGTGGCCAGCACAGATACGCAGTATTTT
v_gene: TRBV3-1; abundance: .; j_gene: TRBJ2-1; d_gene: TRBD1; CDR3aa: CASSQVPDRGSEQFF; CDR3nt: TGTGCCAGCAGCCAAGTCCCGGACAGGGGAAGTGAGCAGTTCTTC
v_gene: TRBV7-2; abundance: few; j_gene: TRBJ1-5; d_gene: .; CDR3aa: CASSLEYQPQHF; CDR3nt: TGTGCCAGCAGCTTAGAGTATCAGCCCCAGCATTTT
v_gene: TRBV7-2; abundance: .; j_gene: TRBJ2-3; d_gene: TRBD2; CDR3aa: CASSLARLAGGPTDTQYF; CDR3nt: TGTGCCAGCAGCTTAGCTCGACTAGCGGGGGGGCCCACAGATACGCAGTATTTT
v_gene: TRBV6-5; abundance: .; j_gene: TRBJ2-7; d_gene: TRBD2; CDR3aa: CASSRLAGGDYEQYF; CDR3nt: TGTGCCAGCAGTAGACTAGCGGGAGGTGACTACGAGCAGTACTTC
v_gene: TRBV12-3/TRBV12-4; abundance: .; j_gene: TRBJ2-2; d_gene: .; CDR3aa: CASSRTGSANTGELFF; CDR3nt: TGTGCCAGCAGTCGTACAGGGTCCGCGAACACCGGGGAGCTGTTTTTT
v_gene: TRBV5-5; abundance: .; j_gene: TRBJ2-4; d_gene: .; CDR3aa: CASSFPTALAKNIQYF; CDR3nt: TGTGCCAGCAGCTTCCCGACAGCGCTAGCCAAAAACATTCAGTACTTC
v_gene: TRBV4-1; abundance: few; j_gene: TRBJ2-7; d_gene: .; CDR3aa: CASSQGPTLYEQYF; CDR3nt: TGCGCCAGCAGCCAAGGACCGACCCTCTACGAGCAGTACTTC
v_gene: TRBV6-5; abundance: .; j_gene: TRBJ1-1; d_gene: .; CDR3aa: CASSLSLEAEAFF; CDR3nt: TGTGCCAGCAGTTTATCTCTTGAGGCTGAAGCTTTCTTT
v_gene: TRBV20-1; abundance: .; j_gene: TRBJ2-7; d_gene: TRBD1; CDR3aa: CSARDGQGKSYEQYF; CDR3nt: TGCAGTGCTAGAGACGGACAGGGCAAAAGTTACGAGCAGTACTTC
v_gene: TRBV3-1; abundance: few; j_gene: TRBJ2-6; d_gene: .; CDR3aa: CASSQSGILAASGANVLTF; CDR3nt: TGTGCCAGCAGCCAATCAGGGATACTTGCTGCCTCTGGGGCCAACGTCCTGACTTTC
v_gene: TRBV18; abundance: few; j_gene: TRBJ1-2; d_gene: TRBD1; CDR3aa: CASSPDGTGALILGGYTF; CDR3nt: TGTGCCAGCTCACCTGACGGGACAGGGGCCCTAATCCTGGGAGGCTACACCTTC
v_gene: TRBV6-1; abundance: once; j_gene: TRBJ2-7; d_gene: TRBD1; CDR3aa: CASSDRVGGDEQYF; CDR3nt: TGTGCCAGCAGTGACAGGGTAGGGGGCGACGAGCAGTACTTC
v_gene: TRBV3-1; abundance: .; j_gene: TRBJ2-1; d_gene: TRBD2; CDR3aa: CASSQDLGGDNEQFF; CDR3nt: TGTGCCAGCAGCCAAGACTTGGGGGGGGACAATGAGCAGTTCTTC
v_gene: TRBV7-6; abundance: .; j_gene: TRBJ2-7; d_gene: .; CDR3aa: CASSLAIGGLTYEQYF; CDR3nt: TGTGCCAGCAGCTTAGCGATCGGAGGGCTAACCTACGAGCAGTACTTC
v_gene: TRBV4-1; abundance: .; j_gene: TRBJ1-6; d_gene: TRBD1; CDR3aa: CASSQDPTGMASYNSPLHF; CDR3nt: TGCGCCAGCAGCCAAGATCCGACAGGGATGGCCTCCTATAATTCACCCCTCCACTTT
v_gene: TRBV6-1; abundance: once; j_gene: TRBJ2-3; d_gene: TRBD2; CDR3aa: CASSELAGAPGTDTQYF; CDR3nt: TGTGCCAGCAGTGAACTAGCGGGAGCCCCCGGGACAGATACGCAGTATTTT
v_gene: TRBV12-3/TRBV12-4; abundance: .; j_gene: TRBJ1-5; d_gene: .; CDR3aa: CASSWSGVDQPQHF; CDR3nt: TGTGCCAGCAGCTGGTCAGGGGTTGATCAGCCCCAGCATTTT
v_gene: TRBV10-3; abundance: .; j_gene: TRBJ2-7; d_gene: .; CDR3aa: CAISDIGLTGEQYF; CDR3nt: TGTGCCATCAGTGACATAGGGTTAACGGGCGAGCAGTACTTC
v_gene: TRBV12-3/TRBV12-4; abundance: .; j_gene: TRBJ2-3; d_gene: .; CDR3aa: CASRVGATSTDTQYF; CDR3nt: TGTGCCAGCAGAGTCGGGGCTACTAGCACAGATACGCAGTATTTT
v_gene: TRBV29-1; abundance: many; j_gene: TRBJ2-7; d_gene: .; CDR3aa: CSVQQGYEQYF; CDR3nt: TGCAGCGTCCAACAGGGCTACGAGCAGTACTTC
v_gene: TRBV5-5; abundance: .; j_gene: TRBJ1-3; d_gene: .; CDR3aa: CASSLEPGTNTIYF; CDR3nt: TGTGCCAGCAGCTTGGAGCCGGGGACAAACACCATATATTTT
v_gene: TRBV25-1; abundance: .; j_gene: TRBJ2-1; d_gene: .; CDR3aa: CASQQVYNEQFF; CDR3nt: TGTGCCAGCCAACAGGTTTACAATGAGCAGTTCTTC
v_gene: TRBV4-3; abundance: .; j_gene: TRBJ2-1; d_gene: .; CDR3aa: CASSQTLIRSSYNEQFF; CDR3nt: TGCGCCAGCAGCCAAACCCTAATCCGTAGCTCCTACAATGAGCAGTTCTTC
v_gene: TRBV9; abundance: .; j_gene: TRBJ1-4; d_gene: TRBD1; CDR3aa: CASTGTDRGNEKLFF; CDR3nt: TGTGCCAGCACCGGTACGGACAGGGGAAACGAAAAACTGTTTTTT
v_gene: TRBV29-1; abundance: .; j_gene: TRBJ2-7; d_gene: TRBD1; CDR3aa: CSVRDRGSSSYEQYF; CDR3nt: TGCAGCGTTCGCGACAGGGGATCGAGCTCCTACGAGCAGTACTTC
v_gene: TRBV7-9; abundance: .; j_gene: TRBJ1-2; d_gene: TRBD1; CDR3aa: CASSEVGQTPNYGYTF; CDR3nt: TGTGCCAGCAGCGAGGTGGGACAGACACCTAACTATGGCTACACCTTC
v_gene: TRBV4-1; abundance: .; j_gene: TRBJ2-2; d_gene: .; CDR3aa: CASSQSEQGSGELFF; CDR3nt: TGCGCCAGCAGCCAGTCAGAGCAGGGGTCCGGGGAGCTGTTTTTT
v_gene: TRBV6-2/TRBV6-3; abundance: few; j_gene: TRBJ1-2; d_gene: TRBD1; CDR3aa: CASRPDRDLGVYGYTF; CDR3nt: TGTGCCAGCAGGCCCGACAGGGACCTCGGCGTCTATGGCTACACCTTC
v_gene: TRBV7-2; abundance: few; j_gene: TRBJ2-3; d_gene: .; CDR3aa: CASSLAAVTDTQYF; CDR3nt: TGTGCCAGCAGCTTAGCAGCGGTCACAGATACGCAGTATTTT
v_gene: TRBV18; abundance: .; j_gene: TRBJ1-2; d_gene: .; CDR3aa: CASSQQGPGAGGSNGYTF; CDR3nt: TGTGCCAGCTCACAACAAGGACCGGGGGCCGGAGGATCAAATGGCTACACCTTC
v_gene: TRBV4-1; abundance: .; j_gene: TRBJ2-1; d_gene: .; CDR3aa: CASSQDKSEQFF; CDR3nt: TGCGCCAGCAGCCAAGATAAGAGTGAGCAGTTCTTC
v_gene: TRBV4-1; abundance: .; j_gene: TRBJ2-5; d_gene: .; CDR3aa: CASRGAGGNYQETQYF; CDR3nt: TGCGCCAGCCGTGGGGCGGGCGGAAACTACCAAGAGACCCAGTACTTC
v_gene: TRBV10-3; abundance: .; j_gene: TRBJ2-7; d_gene: TRBD1; CDR3aa: CAITPDRDGYEQYF; CDR3nt: TGTGCCATCACCCCGGACAGGGACGGCTACGAGCAGTACTTC
v_gene: TRBV20-1; abundance: .; j_gene: TRBJ1-2; d_gene: .; CDR3aa: CSASPRVKDGYTF; CDR3nt: TGCAGTGCTAGCCCCAGGGTCAAGGACGGCTACACCTTC
v_gene: TRBV7-9; abundance: .; j_gene: TRBJ2-7; d_gene: .; CDR3aa: CASGPRLGADYEQYF; CDR3nt: TGTGCCAGCGGGCCCCGACTAGGGGCTGACTACGAGCAGTACTTC
v_gene: TRBV12-3/TRBV12-4; abundance: few; j_gene: TRBJ2-7; d_gene: .; CDR3aa: CASTAGTWSSYEQYF; CDR3nt: TGTGCCAGCACCGCCGGGACTTGGAGCTCCTACGAGCAGTACTTC
v_gene: TRBV25-1; abundance: .; j_gene: TRBJ2-1; d_gene: .; CDR3aa: CASSEYEGSSYNEQFF; CDR3nt: TGTGCCAGCAGTGAATACGAGGGGAGCTCCTACAATGAGCAGTTCTTC
v_gene: TRBV20-1; abundance: .; j_gene: TRBJ2-3; d_gene: TRBD2; CDR3aa: CSARDVFVGRGATDTQYF; CDR3nt: TGCAGTGCTAGAGACGTGTTTGTAGGGCGGGGGGCCACAGATACGCAGTATTTT
v_gene: TRBV28; abundance: .; j_gene: TRBJ2-7; d_gene: TRBD1; CDR3aa: CASSLPSKRGLEQYF; CDR3nt: TGTGCCAGCAGCCTTCCTTCGAAAAGGGGGCTTGAGCAGTACTTC
v_gene: TRBV6-2/TRBV6-3; abundance: .; j_gene: TRBJ2-7; d_gene: .; CDR3aa: CASSRPGLYEQYF; CDR3nt: TGTGCCAGCAGCAGACCGGGCCTCTACGAGCAGTACTTC
v_gene: TRBV4-1; abundance: .; j_gene: TRBJ1-5; d_gene: .; CDR3aa: CASKKRERTDQPQHF; CDR3nt: TGCGCCAGCAAAAAAAGGGAGAGAACGGATCAGCCCCAGCATTTT
v_gene: TRBV4-1; abundance: .; j_gene: TRBJ2-2; d_gene: .; CDR3aa: CASSQVSGITVGELFF; CDR3nt: TGCGCCAGCAGCCAAGTTTCCGGGATTACCGTCGGGGAGCTGTTTTTT
v_gene: TRBV12-3/TRBV12-4; abundance: few; j_gene: TRBJ2-1; d_gene: .; CDR3aa: CASSLSGPGDEQFF; CDR3nt: TGTGCCAGCAGTTTAAGCGGGCCGGGGGACGAGCAGTTCTTC
v_gene: TRBV27; abundance: once; j_gene: TRBJ2-7; d_gene: .; CDR3aa: CASSLSAPVGSYEQYF; CDR3nt: TGTGCCAGCAGTTTATCAGCCCCCGTAGGATCCTACGAGCAGTACTTC
v_gene: TRBV7-9; abundance: .; j_gene: TRBJ2-2; d_gene: .; CDR3aa: CASSPAELATGELFF; CDR3nt: TGTGCCAGCAGCCCAGCCGAGTTGGCCACCGGGGAGCTGTTTTTT
v_gene: TRBV12-3/TRBV12-4; abundance: .; j_gene: TRBJ1-1; d_gene: TRBD1; CDR3aa: CASSLIQGGSNTEAFF; CDR3nt: TGTGCCAGCAGTCTTATCCAGGGGGGCTCGAACACTGAAGCTTTCTTT
v_gene: TRBV20-1; abundance: few; j_gene: TRBJ1-2; d_gene: .; CDR3aa: CSARRGGGLNYGYTF; CDR3nt: TGCAGTGCTAGGAGGGGAGGGGGGTTAAACTATGGCTACACCTTC
v_gene: TRBV7-9; abundance: .; j_gene: TRBJ2-3; d_gene: .; CDR3aa: CASSPPSATQYF; CDR3nt: TGTGCCAGCAGCCCTCCTAGCGCTACGCAGTATTTT